This TCR beta chain was sequenced during a study of blood T cell repertoires in COVID-19. At the level of the study: From the United States, Italy and Spain came samples of acute and convalescent COVID-19. The cDNA or gDNA used as material had been derived from T cells, B-cell-depleted T cells, or PBMCs.

In the authors' methods: Counts of nucleated cells, estimated from reference gene primer amplification, were obtained. TCRdb's table, derived via immunoSEQ multiplex PCR, lists solely in-frame clones and lacks some. From that table come the V and J calls and clone size; the DNA was used to work out D and trimming. Of tens of thousands of clones in the sample, roughly 83% are singletons; the top ten hold around 24%. Germline CDR1 KGHSH, CDR2 LQKENI. The CDR3 is 16 amino acids. V dropped 4 bases and J dropped 1 base, with 16 bases sitting between them. Sequenced material: peripheral blood. The TCR was taken from a human donor with acute or convalescent COVID-19. The donor label of this sample is uncertain. The chain employs TRBV18 and TRBJ1-1, with D maybe TRBD1 (5 bases). The CDR3 nucleotides read TGTGCCAGCTCACTAAGCCCGGGACTAAGGAACACTGAAGCTTTCTTT. Translation: CASSLSPGLRNTEAFF.